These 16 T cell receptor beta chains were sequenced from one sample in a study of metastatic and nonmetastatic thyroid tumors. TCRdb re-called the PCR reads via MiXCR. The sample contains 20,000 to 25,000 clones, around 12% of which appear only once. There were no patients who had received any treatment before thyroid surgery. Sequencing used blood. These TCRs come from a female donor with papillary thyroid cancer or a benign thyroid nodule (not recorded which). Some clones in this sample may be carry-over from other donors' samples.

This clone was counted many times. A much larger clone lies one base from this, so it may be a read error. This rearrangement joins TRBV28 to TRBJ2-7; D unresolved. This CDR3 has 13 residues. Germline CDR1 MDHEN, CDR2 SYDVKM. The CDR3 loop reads CASSWPAPIERYF. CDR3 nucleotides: TGTGCCAGCAGTTGGCCAGCGCCAATCGAGCGGTACTTC.

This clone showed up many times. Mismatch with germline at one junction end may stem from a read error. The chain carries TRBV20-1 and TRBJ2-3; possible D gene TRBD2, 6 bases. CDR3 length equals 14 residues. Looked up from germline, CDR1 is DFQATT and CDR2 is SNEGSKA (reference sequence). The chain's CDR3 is CSAVLRGSIDTQYF. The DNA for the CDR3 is TGCAGTGCTGTGCTACGGGGGAGCATAGATACGCAGTATTTT.

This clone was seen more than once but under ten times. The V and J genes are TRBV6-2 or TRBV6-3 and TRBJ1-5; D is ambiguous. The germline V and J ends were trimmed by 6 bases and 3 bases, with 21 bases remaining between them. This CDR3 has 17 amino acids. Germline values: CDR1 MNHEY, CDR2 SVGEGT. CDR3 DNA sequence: TGTGCCAGCAGACCCCCTCCGGGCAGAGATCTCAATCAGCCCCAGCATTTT. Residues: CASRPPPGRDLNQPQHF.

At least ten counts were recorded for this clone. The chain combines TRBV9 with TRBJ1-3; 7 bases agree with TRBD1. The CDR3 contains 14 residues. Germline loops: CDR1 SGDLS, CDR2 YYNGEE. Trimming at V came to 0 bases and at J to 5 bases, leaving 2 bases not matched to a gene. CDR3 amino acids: CASSVGTGRNTIYF. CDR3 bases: TGTGCCAGCAGCGTAGGGACAGGTAGAAACACCATATATTTT.

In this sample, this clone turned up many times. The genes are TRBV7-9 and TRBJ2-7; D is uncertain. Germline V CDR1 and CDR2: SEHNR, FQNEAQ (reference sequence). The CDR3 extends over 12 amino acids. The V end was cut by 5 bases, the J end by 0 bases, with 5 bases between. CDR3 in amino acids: CASSLVSYEQYF. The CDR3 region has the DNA TGTGCCAGCAGCCTCGTCTCCTACGAGCAGTACTTC.

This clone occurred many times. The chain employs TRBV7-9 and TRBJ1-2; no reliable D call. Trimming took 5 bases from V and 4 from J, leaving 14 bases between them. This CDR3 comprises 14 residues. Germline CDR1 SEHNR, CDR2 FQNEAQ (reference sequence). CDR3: CASSPDPVGYGYTF. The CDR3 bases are TGTGCCAGCAGCCCGGACCCCGTGGGCTATGGCTACACCTTC.

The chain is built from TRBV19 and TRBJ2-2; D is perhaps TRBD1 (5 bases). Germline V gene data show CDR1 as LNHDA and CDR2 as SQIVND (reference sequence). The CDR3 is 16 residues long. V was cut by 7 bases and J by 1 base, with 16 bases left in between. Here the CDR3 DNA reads TGTGCCAGTAATTTTGACAGTTATCAGAACACCGGGGAGCTGTTTTTT. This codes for CASNFDSYQNTGELFF.

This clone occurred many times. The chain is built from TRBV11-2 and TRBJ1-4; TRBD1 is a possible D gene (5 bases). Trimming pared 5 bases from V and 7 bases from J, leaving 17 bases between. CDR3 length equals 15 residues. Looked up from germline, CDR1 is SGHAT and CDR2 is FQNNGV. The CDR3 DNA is TGTGCCAGCAGCCCTACAGGCAGATGGGGTGAAAAACTGTTTTTT. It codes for CASSPTGRWGEKLFF.

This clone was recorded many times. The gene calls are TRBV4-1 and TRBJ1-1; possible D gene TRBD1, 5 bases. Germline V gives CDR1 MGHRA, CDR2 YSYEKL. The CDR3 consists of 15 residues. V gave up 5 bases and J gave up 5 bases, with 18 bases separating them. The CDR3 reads CASSAAKTGGTEAFF. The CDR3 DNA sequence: TGCGCCAGCAGCGCTGCTAAAACCGGGGGGACTGAAGCTTTCTTT.

The CDR3 loop is CSATSGSRSGANVLTF. The CDR3 bases are TGCAGTGCTACGAGCGGGAGTCGCTCTGGGGCCAACGTCCTGACTTTC. V usage is TRBV20-1 and J usage is TRBJ2-6; 8 positions agree with TRBD2. Germline assignment: CDR1 DFQATT and CDR2 SNEGSKA (reference sequence). V shed 4 bases, J shed 0 bases, and the junction held 5 bases outside the gene matches. The CDR3 is 16 amino acids.

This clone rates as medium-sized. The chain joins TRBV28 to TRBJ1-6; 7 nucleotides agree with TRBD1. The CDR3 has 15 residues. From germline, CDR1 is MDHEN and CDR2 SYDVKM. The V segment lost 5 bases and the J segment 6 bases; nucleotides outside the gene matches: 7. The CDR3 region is CASSPGQRLNSPLHF. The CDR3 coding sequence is TGTGCCAGCAGTCCGGGACAGCGCCTTAATTCACCCCTCCACTTT.

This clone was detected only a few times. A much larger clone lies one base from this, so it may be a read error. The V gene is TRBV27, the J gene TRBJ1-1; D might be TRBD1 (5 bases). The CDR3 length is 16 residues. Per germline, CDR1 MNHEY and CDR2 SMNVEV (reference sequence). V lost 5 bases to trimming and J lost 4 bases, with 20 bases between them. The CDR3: CASSPRPSIGTTEAFF. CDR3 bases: TGTGCCAGCAGTCCACGACCCTCGATCGGGACCACTGAAGCTTTCTTT.

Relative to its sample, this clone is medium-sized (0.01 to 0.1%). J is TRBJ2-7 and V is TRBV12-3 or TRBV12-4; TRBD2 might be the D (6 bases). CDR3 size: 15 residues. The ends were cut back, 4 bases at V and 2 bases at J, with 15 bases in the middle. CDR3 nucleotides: TGTGCCAGCAGTTATTCCGGGACTGAACCCTACGAGCAGTACTTC. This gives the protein CASSYSGTEPYEQYF.

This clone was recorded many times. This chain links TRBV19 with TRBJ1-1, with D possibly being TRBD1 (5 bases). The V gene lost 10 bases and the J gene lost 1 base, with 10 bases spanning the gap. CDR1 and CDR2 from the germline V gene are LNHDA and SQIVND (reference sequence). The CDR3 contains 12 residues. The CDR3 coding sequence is TGTGCCACCTTGGGGGAGAACACTGAAGCTTTCTTT. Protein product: CATLGENTEAFF.

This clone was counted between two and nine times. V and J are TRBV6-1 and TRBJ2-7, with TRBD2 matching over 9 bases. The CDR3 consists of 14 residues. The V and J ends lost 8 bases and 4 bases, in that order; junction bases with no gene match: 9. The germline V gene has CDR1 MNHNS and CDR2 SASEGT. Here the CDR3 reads CASQTSGGGYEQYF. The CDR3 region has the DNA TGTGCCAGCCAGACTAGCGGAGGGGGTTACGAGCAGTACTTC.

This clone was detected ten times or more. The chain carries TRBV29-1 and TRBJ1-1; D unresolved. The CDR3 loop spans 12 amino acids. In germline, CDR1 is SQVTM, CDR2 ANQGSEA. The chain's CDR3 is CSTAGLNTEAFF. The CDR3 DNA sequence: TGCAGTACGGCAGGCCTTAACACTGAAGCTTTCTTT.